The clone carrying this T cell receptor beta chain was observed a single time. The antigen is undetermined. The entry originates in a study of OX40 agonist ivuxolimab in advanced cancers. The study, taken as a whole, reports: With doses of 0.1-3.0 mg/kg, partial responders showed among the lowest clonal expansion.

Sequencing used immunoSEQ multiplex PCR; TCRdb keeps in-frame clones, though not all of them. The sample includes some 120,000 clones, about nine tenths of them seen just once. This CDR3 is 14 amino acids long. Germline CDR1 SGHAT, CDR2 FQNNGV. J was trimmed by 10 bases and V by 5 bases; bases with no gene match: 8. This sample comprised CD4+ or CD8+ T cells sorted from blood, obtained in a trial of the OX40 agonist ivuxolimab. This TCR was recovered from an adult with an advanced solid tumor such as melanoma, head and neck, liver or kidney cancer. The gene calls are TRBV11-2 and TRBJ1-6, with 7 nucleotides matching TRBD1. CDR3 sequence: CASSQDRMKSPLHF. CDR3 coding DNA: TGTGCCAGCAGCCAGGACAGGATGAAATCACCCCTCCACTTT.